These 18 T cell receptor beta chains share one sample of origin, sequenced in a study of blood T cell repertoires in COVID-19. Clones were read by immunoSEQ multiplex PCR, and TCRdb kept only the in-frame ones, dropping some. Of 200,000 to 300,000 clones in the sample, roughly 88% were seen once. Material for sequencing was peripheral blood. These receptors all stem from a middle-aged man who had recovered from COVID-19.

This chain uses TRBV6-5 with TRBJ2-2; 7 nucleotides line up with TRBD2. The CDR3 runs 16 residues. Germline trimming cut 2 bases from V and 4 bases from J; bases unmatched to any gene: 7. CDR1 and CDR2 (germline): MNHEY, SVGAGI. CDR3: CASSYLASGRTGELFF. CDR3 DNA sequence: TGTGCCAGCAGTTACCTTGCTAGCGGACGCACCGGGGAGCTGTTTTTT.

The chain joins TRBV19 to TRBJ1-3, with no clear D. The CDR3 runs 16 residues. V shed 1 base and J shed 0 bases, with 10 bases lying between them. CDR1 and CDR2 (germline): LNHDA, SQIVND (reference sequence). The CDR3 spells CASSIGAAFSGNTIYF. CDR3 DNA sequence: TGTGCCAGTAGTATAGGGGCCGCGTTCTCTGGAAACACCATATATTTT.

This clone was found once. The gene calls are TRBV12-3 or TRBV12-4 and TRBJ2-7; D remains unclear. Trimming left V 2 bases short and J 2 bases short, with 7 bases between. The CDR3 consists of 13 residues. CDR3 sequence: CASSLNGAYEQYF. CDR3 DNA: TGTGCCAGCAGTTTAAACGGAGCCTACGAGCAGTACTTC.

The chain links TRBV30 to TRBJ2-3; 7 bases fit TRBD2. The ends lost 2 bases at V and 2 bases at J; junction bases unmatched: 7. The CDR3 totals 15 residues. Germline CDR1 and CDR2: GTSNPN and SVGIG (reference sequence). The CDR3, as DNA: TGTGCCTGGAGTCGGCCTAGCGGCTCCACAGATACGCAGTATTTT. Translating gives CAWSRPSGSTDTQYF.

J is TRBJ2-6 and V is TRBV30; D remains ambiguous. Germline-derived CDR1 and CDR2 are GTSNPN and SVGIG (reference sequence). CDR3 length: 14 amino acids. V gave up 2 bases and J gave up 0 bases, with 5 bases separating them. CDR3 coding DNA: TGTGCCTGGAGTTCGGGCTCTGGGGCCAACGTCCTGACTTTC. It is translated as CAWSSGSGANVLTF.

This clone was picked up a small number of times. The V call is TRBV14, the J call TRBJ2-7; D possibly corresponds to TRBD2 (5 bases). The ends were cut back, 3 bases at V and 5 bases at J, with 17 bases in the middle. The CDR3 covers 15 residues. Germline V gene lookup returns CDR1 SGHDN and CDR2 FVKESK. CDR3 in amino acids: CASSQFFTGDNEQYF. Here the CDR3 DNA reads TGTGCCAGCAGCCAGTTTTTCACCGGGGATAACGAGCAGTACTTC.

In its sample, this clone was seen once. This sequence joins TRBV5-1 and TRBJ1-2; 7 bases map to TRBD1. Germline loops: CDR1 SGHRS, CDR2 YFSETQ. The CDR3 runs 14 residues. J lost 9 bases, V lost 0 bases, and 8 bases had no gene match. The CDR3 is CASSLAQGDMSYTF. The CDR3 DNA sequence: TGCGCCAGCAGCTTGGCCCAGGGGGACATGAGCTACACCTTC.

Note on this clone: Other DNA sequences in the sample encode the same CDR3. The genes are TRBV30 and TRBJ1-1, with D hard to call. CDR1 and CDR2 (germline): GTSNPN, SVGIG (reference sequence). The CDR3 has 12 residues. The ends were cut back, 4 bases at V and 3 bases at J, with 9 bases in the middle. CDR3 sequence reads: CAWTQDYTEAFF. The CDR3, as DNA: TGTGCCTGGACGCAGGATTACACTGAAGCTTTCTTT.

The rearrangement uses TRBV18 and TRBJ2-3; D call uncertain. Trimming took off 3 bases at V and 0 bases at J, with 10 bases between the two ends. CDR1 and CDR2 from the germline V gene are KGHSH and LQKENI. This CDR3 spans 15 amino acids. The CDR3 region has the DNA TGTGCCAGCTCACCGGGCAGATCTAGCACAGATACGCAGTATTTT. Translated: CASSPGRSSTDTQYF.

This chain links TRBV7-9 with TRBJ2-1; 10 nucleotides align to TRBD1. Germline-derived CDR1 and CDR2 are SEHNR and FQNEAQ (reference sequence). Germline trimming cut 5 bases from V and 5 bases from J; bases unmatched to any gene: 12. The CDR3 extends over 17 amino acids. CDR3 DNA sequence: TGTGCCAGCAGCCTGTCCATTACGGGACAGGGGAACAATGAGCAGTTCTTC. Amino acids: CASSLSITGQGNNEQFF.

This sequence joins TRBV27 and TRBJ2-2; 10 bases match TRBD2. With V trimmed by 6 bases and J by 0 bases, 7 bases remained unmatched. The CDR3 runs to 17 residues. Germline values: CDR1 MNHEY, CDR2 SMNVEV (reference sequence). DNA for the CDR3: TGTGCCAGCAGCCGTAGCGGGAGGCGACCGAACACCGGGGAGCTGTTTTTT. Protein sequence: CASSRSGRRPNTGELFF.

The J gene is TRBJ2-5, the V gene TRBV18; possible D gene TRBD1, 6 bases. Germline-derived CDR1 and CDR2 are KGHSH and LQKENI. CDR3 length: 16 residues. Deletions cut 4 bases from V and 7 bases from J, with 22 bases between. The CDR3 bases are TGTGCCAGCTCACGTACACAGGACAGCTCCCTCTGGACCCAGTACTTC. As protein: CASSRTQDSSLWTQYF.

This clone is a singleton in its sample. The chain employs TRBV21-1 and TRBJ2-7; the D call TRBD2 from the table was never checked on the DNA. TRBV21-1 is listed as a pseudogene. The CDR3 is made up of 17 amino acids. The CDR3: CASSRLSGREGTYEQYF. The CDR3 DNA is TGTGCCAGCAGCAGGCTAAGTGGGCGGGAGGGAACCTACGAGCAGTACTTC.

V usage is TRBV4-3 and J usage is TRBJ1-6; a possible D gene is TRBD1 (6 bases). Trimming took 0 bases from V and 9 from J, leaving 12 bases between them. CDR1 and CDR2 from the germline V gene are LGHNA and YSLEER. The CDR3 spans 15 residues. The CDR3 sequence is CASSQDRGTGSPLHF. The CDR3 DNA reads as TGCGCCAGCAGCCAAGATAGGGGGACCGGTTCACCCCTCCACTTT.

This chain joins TRBV5-1 and TRBJ2-2; D is unresolved. Trimming cost V 5 bases and J 4 bases, with 12 bases left between them. CDR3 size: 14 residues. Per germline, CDR1 SGHRS and CDR2 YFSETQ. CDR3 DNA sequence: TGCGCCAGCAGTCCTTATCGAGGCACCGGGGAGCTGTTTTTT. Translation gives CASSPYRGTGELFF.

This chain links TRBV7-8 with TRBJ1-3; D unresolved. Germline CDR1 and CDR2: SGHVS and FQNEAQ. V lost 5 bases and J lost 0, with 8 bases in between. CDR3 length: 14 residues. CDR3: CASSPRVSGNTIYF. In DNA, the CDR3 is TGTGCCAGCAGCCCACGAGTCTCTGGAAACACCATATATTTT.

This clone ranks as medium-sized. The chain combines TRBV27 with TRBJ2-4; 9 bases line up with TRBD1. V lost 10 bases and J lost 0; bases outside the gene matches: 16. This CDR3 comprises 18 residues. Germline V CDR1 and CDR2: MNHEY, SMNVEV (reference sequence). In DNA form, the CDR3 reads TGTGCCACCGCCCGGGACAGGGAAGGGATATTAGCCAAAAACATTCAGTACTTC. Residues: CATARDREGILAKNIQYF.

This clone was found once. The genes are TRBV5-5 and TRBJ2-3, with D possibly TRBD2 on 6 matching bases. Germline CDR1 and CDR2: SGHKS and YYEKEE (reference sequence). The V gene lost 3 bases and the J gene lost 6 bases, with 17 bases spanning the gap. The CDR3 spans 15 residues. The CDR3 DNA is TGTGCCAGCAGCTACCGGGCGGGAAGTTATGATACGCAGTATTTT. It yields the protein CASSYRAGSYDTQYF.